The 2 T cell receptor beta chains presented below share a single source sample, sequenced in a study of blood T cell repertoires in COVID-19. TCRdb keeps only in-frame clones here, not all; method: immunoSEQ multiplex PCR. This sample has 95,000 to 150,000 clones, with around 63% found just once. Sequenced material: peripheral blood. The receptors originated from a woman aged 70-85 years with acute or convalescent COVID-19.

This clone has just a few counts. V is TRBV5-4 and J is TRBJ2-1, with 11 bases identical to TRBD2. V lost 5 bases and J lost 8; bases outside the gene matches: 9. The germline CDR1 and CDR2 sequences are SGHNT and YYREEE (reference sequence). The CDR3 is 15 residues long. CDR3 sequence reads: CASRDSGRALDEQFF. The CDR3 DNA follows: TGTGCCAGCAGGGATAGCGGGAGGGCCTTAGATGAGCAGTTCTTC.

The CDR3 DNA reads as TGTGCCAGCAGCAAGAGTCTGGGACAGGCGGAGGGATGGGGTAGCAATCAGCCCCAGCATTTT. This sequence encodes CASSKSLGQAEGWGSNQPQHF. The chain uses TRBV21-1 and TRBJ1-5; the table's D call, TRBD1, has no DNA check behind it. TRBV21-1 is marked as a pseudogene. This CDR3 comprises 21 residues.